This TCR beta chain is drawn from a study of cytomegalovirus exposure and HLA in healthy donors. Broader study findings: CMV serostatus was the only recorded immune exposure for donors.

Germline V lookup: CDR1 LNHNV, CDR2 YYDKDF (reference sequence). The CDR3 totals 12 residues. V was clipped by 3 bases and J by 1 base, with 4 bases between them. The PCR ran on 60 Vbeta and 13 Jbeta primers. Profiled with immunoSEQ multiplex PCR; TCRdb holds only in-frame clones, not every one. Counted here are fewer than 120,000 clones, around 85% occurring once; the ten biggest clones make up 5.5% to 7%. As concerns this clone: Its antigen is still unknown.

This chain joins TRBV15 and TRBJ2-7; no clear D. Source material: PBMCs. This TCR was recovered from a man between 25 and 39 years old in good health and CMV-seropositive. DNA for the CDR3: TGTGCCACCAGCAGTCAATCCTACGAGCAGTACTTC. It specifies CATSSQSYEQYF. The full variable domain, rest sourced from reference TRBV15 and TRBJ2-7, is DAMVIQNPRYQVTQFGKPVTLSCSQTLNHNVMYWYQQKSSQAPKLLFHYYDKDFNNEADTPDNFQSRRPNTSFCFLDIRSPGLGDTAMYLCATSSQSYEQYFGPGTRLTVT.